This T cell receptor beta chain was observed in a study of T cell changes during pregnancy in multiple sclerosis. TCRdb's copy holds only in-frame clones and misses some; the assay was immunoSEQ multiplex PCR. This table has around 95,000 clones, roughly 90% appearing once. The TCR was taken from a female donor with multiple sclerosis, enrolled in a pregnancy study. Sequencing was performed on peripheral blood, taken after pregnancy.

For the CDR3, the DNA is TGTGCCAGCAGTTCAACCCCCGGGACAGGGATTAGGGCTTTCTTT. Protein: CASSSTPGTGIRAFF. The rearrangement uses TRBV28 and TRBJ1-1, with 9 nucleotides matching TRBD1. The CDR3 spans 15 residues. V lost 4 bases to trimming and J lost 11 bases; unmatched junction nucleotides: 14. CDR1 and CDR2 (germline): MDHEN, SYDVKM.